What follows is one T cell receptor (beta chain) and its context. The CDR3 contains 15 residues. Germline CDR1 LNHDA, CDR2 SQIVND (reference sequence). V dropped 4 bases and J dropped 6; count of bases not matched to a gene: 4. Study processing details: Nucleated cell number was recorded as an estimate derived from reference gene primer amplification. Method: immunoSEQ multiplex PCR; TCRdb's copy keeps in-frame clones and lacks some. V, J and clone size reflect that table, while D and trimming were determined from the DNA. Here the sample spans some 220,000 clones, roughly 85% being singletons. This sample stems from a study of blood T cell repertoires in COVID-19.

The chain has TRBV19 and TRBJ2-1, with 12 bases that match TRBD2. Sequencing was carried out using peripheral blood. The sequence was collected from a man aged 45-65 years who had recovered from COVID-19. In DNA form, the CDR3 reads TGTGCCAGTAGTAAGCTAGCGGGAGGGACCAATGAGCAGTTCTTC. Its translation is CASSKLAGGTNEQFF.